Each of the 7 T cell receptor beta chains below was sequenced from the same sample in a study of shared T cell receptors in the human thymus. The method was immunoSEQ multiplex PCR; TCRdb's version includes in-frame clones alone and lacks a portion of them. The data hold over 350,000 clones, with just under 95% observed a single time. Sequenced material: thymocytes. Receptors were obtained from a human donor.

The V call is TRBV11-2, the J call TRBJ1-1, with D possibly TRBD1 on 6 matching bases. Looked up from germline, CDR1 is SGHAT and CDR2 is FQNNGV. V was trimmed by 5 bases and J by 3 bases, leaving 25 bases between them. The CDR3 has 18 amino acids. CDR3 DNA: TGTGCCAGCAGCCTAGGGGGATTGGCCGAACTCCGACACACTGAAGCTTTCTTT. Translation: CASSLGGLAELRHTEAFF.

V is TRBV9 and J is TRBJ2-3, with TRBD2 identical over 9 bases. The trim removed 0 bases at V and 3 bases at J, leaving 11 bases unmatched. CDR3 length: 18 amino acids. From germline, CDR1 is SGDLS and CDR2 YYNGEE. CDR3 protein: CASSVATPFSGRTDTQYF. CDR3 DNA sequence: TGTGCCAGCAGCGTAGCTACGCCCTTCAGCGGGAGGACAGATACGCAGTATTTT.

V is TRBV19 and J is TRBJ1-4, with no clear D. CDR1 and CDR2 (germline): LNHDA, SQIVND (reference sequence). CDR3 length: 15 residues. V dropped 5 bases and J dropped 2 bases, with 12 bases sitting between them. The CDR3 sequence: CASSSQAGTNEKLFF. The DNA of the CDR3 is TGTGCCAGTAGTTCGCAGGCTGGGACTAATGAAAAACTGTTTTTT. The full variable domain, with the rest looked up from reference TRBV19 and TRBJ1-4, is DGGITQSPKYLFRKEGQNVTLSCEQNLNHDAMYWYRQDPGQGLRLIYYSQIVNDFQKGDIAEGYSVSREKKESFPLTVTSAQKNPTAFYLCASSSQAGTNEKLFFGSGTQLSVL.

The V gene is TRBV6-1, the J gene TRBJ2-5; perhaps TRBD1 as D (6 bases). Trimming cost V 3 bases and J 11 bases, with 22 bases left between them. This CDR3 spans 15 amino acids. The V gene's germline CDR1 is MNHNS and CDR2 SASEGT. CDR3 DNA sequence: TGTGCCAGCAGTGATTGGGGACACTGGGTGGGGGAGCAGTACTTC. Translation: CASSDWGHWVGEQYF.

This chain uses TRBV12-5 with TRBJ2-3, with D maybe TRBD1 (6 bases). V was cut by 9 bases and J by 3 bases, with 16 bases left in between. Germline values: CDR1 LGHNT, CDR2 FRNRAP. The CDR3 totals 14 residues. The CDR3 loop is CASKPPDRTDTQYF. In DNA form, the CDR3 reads TGTGCTAGCAAACCCCCGGACAGAACAGATACGCAGTATTTT. The variable domain in full, completed from reference TRBV12-5 and TRBJ2-3, reads DARVTQTPRHKVTEMGQEVTMRCQPILGHNTVFWYRQTMMQGLELLAYFRNRAPLDDSGMPKDRFSAEMPDATLATLKIQPSEPRDSAVYFCASKPPDRTDTQYFGPGTRLTVL.

The chain couples TRBV4-2 to TRBJ2-7; possibly TRBD1 for D (5 bases). Germline lookup yields CDR1 LGHNA and CDR2 YNFKEQ. V gave up 4 bases and J gave up 5 bases, with 12 bases separating them. This CDR3 spans 13 amino acids. The CDR3 nucleotides are TGTGCCAGCAGCCGAGCAGGGCCCCACGAGCAGTACTTC. Protein sequence: CASSRAGPHEQYF.

The chain is built from TRBV5-1 and TRBJ2-3; 11 bases map to TRBD1. The CDR3 loop spans 15 amino acids. CDR1 and CDR2 from the germline V gene are SGHRS and YFSETQ. J was trimmed by 5 bases and V by 1 base; bases with no gene match: 3. The CDR3 nucleotides read TGCGCCAGCAGCTTGTCGGGGACAGGGGGAGATACGCAGTATTTT. It translates to CASSLSGTGGDTQYF.